The clone carrying this T cell receptor beta chain occurred a few times. The antigen remains undetermined. A 5'RACE reaction primed in the constant segment made cDNA libraries of TCR alpha and TCR beta, and these carried sample barcodes and UMIs. Via MiXCR, TCRdb re-called the 5' RACE reads, giving one row per CDR3 protein. The data show around 390,000 distinct CDR3 sequences, approximately 15% seen once. This entry is derived from a study of T-cell memory formation after mild COVID-19. Study-wide results and caveats: Mostly located in CM and EM were contracting CD4+ clones, with contracting CD8+ clones located in EMRA.

V was shortened by 6 bases and J by 1 base, with 15 bases between the two germline ends. CDR1 is MNHEY and CDR2 is SVGEGT in the germline V gene. The CDR3 runs 15 residues. The genes are TRBV6-2 or TRBV6-3 and TRBJ2-5; D unclear. The TCR was taken from a man in his late teens or twenties who had mild COVID-19 (a few samples of this study predate the infection). Cell type and time point are not known. Sequences were obtained from PBMCs or a T cell subset sorted from them (not recorded which). This CDR3 is CASSSPHTGQETQYF. The CDR3 nucleotides are TGTGCCAGCAGCTCACCCCATACGGGCCAAGAGACCCAGTACTTC.